This T cell receptor beta chain was sequenced in a study of cytomegalovirus exposure and HLA in healthy donors. Use of 60 Vbeta and 13 Jbeta primers characterized the PCR. TCRdb keeps only in-frame clones here, not all; method: immunoSEQ multiplex PCR. Of around 110,000 clones in the sample, roughly 74% were seen once. The CDR3 loop spans 15 amino acids. The V segment lost 5 bases and the J segment 6 bases; nucleotides outside the gene matches: 12. Germline assignment: CDR1 GTSNPN and CDR2 SVGIG (reference sequence). To note about this clone: The antigen is not known.

Study-wide results and caveats: V- and J-gene trimming in TCR beta was tied to a missense DCLRE1C variant by an analysis performed later.

The sequencing input was PBMCs. The receptor was derived from a woman in her twenties or thirties in good health and CMV-seronegative. This chain joins TRBV30 and TRBJ2-2, with TRBD1 matching over 7 bases. The CDR3 protein is CAWRRSDRVAGELFF. CDR3 DNA: TGTGCCTGGCGCCGATCCGACAGGGTCGCCGGGGAGCTGTTTTTT.